The source of this T cell receptor (beta chain) is a study of cytomegalovirus exposure and HLA in healthy donors. Whole-study findings and limits: Most sequenced TCRs were rare (though some public TCRs occurred in many donors).

Notes on this clone: Its specificity is not known.

Healthy people donating bone marrow made up the donors. V was shortened by 0 bases and J by 4 bases, with 10 bases between the two germline ends. This CDR3 has 15 amino acids. From germline, CDR1 is LNHNV and CDR2 YYDKDF (reference sequence). The PCR made use of 60 Vbeta and 13 Jbeta primers. The table came from immunoSEQ multiplex PCR; TCRdb's copy has only in-frame clones and leaves some out. The table shows about 200,000 clones, with over 65% occurring only once. The rearrangement links TRBV15 to TRBJ1-5; D not certain. The receptor's source is a man aged 35 to 55 in good health and CMV-seronegative. The sample taken for sequencing was PBMCs. CDR3 bases: TGTGCCACCAGCAGAGATCTGACACCTAATCAGCCCCAGCATTTT. The encoded protein is CATSRDLTPNQPQHF.